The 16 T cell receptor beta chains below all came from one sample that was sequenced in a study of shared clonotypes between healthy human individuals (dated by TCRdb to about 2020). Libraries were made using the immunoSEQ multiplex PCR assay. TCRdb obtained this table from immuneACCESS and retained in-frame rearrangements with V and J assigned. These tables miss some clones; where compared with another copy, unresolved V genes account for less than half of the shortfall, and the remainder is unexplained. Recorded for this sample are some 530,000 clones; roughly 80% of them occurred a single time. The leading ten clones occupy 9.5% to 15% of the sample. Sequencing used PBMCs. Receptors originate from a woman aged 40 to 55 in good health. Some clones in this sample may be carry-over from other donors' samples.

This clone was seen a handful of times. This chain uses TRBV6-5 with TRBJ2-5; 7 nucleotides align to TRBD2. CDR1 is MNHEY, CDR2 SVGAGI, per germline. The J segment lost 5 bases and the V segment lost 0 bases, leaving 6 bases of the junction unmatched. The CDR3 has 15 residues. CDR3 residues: CASSYSLAEDETQYF. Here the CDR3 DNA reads TGTGCCAGCAGTTACTCGCTAGCGGAGGATGAGACCCAGTACTTC.

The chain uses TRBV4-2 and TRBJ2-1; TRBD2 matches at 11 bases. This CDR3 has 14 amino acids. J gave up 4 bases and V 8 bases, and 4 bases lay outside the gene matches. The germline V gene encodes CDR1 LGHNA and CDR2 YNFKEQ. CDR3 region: CASGSGRAYNEQFF. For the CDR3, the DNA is TGTGCCAGCGGTAGCGGGAGGGCGTACAATGAGCAGTTCTTC.

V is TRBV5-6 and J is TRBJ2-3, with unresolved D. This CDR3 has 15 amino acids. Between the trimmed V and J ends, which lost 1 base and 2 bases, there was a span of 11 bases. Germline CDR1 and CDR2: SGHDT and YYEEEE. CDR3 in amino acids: CASSLSQTYTDTQYF. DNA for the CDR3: TGTGCCAGCAGCTTGAGCCAGACCTACACAGATACGCAGTATTTT.

CDR3 nucleotide sequence: TGTGCCAGCAGTTACACTTACGACACTGAAGCTTTCTTT. Its translation: CASSYTYDTEAFF. The rearrangement joins TRBV6-5 to TRBJ1-1; D unresolved. V lost 2 bases to trimming and J lost 3 bases, with 7 bases between them. Germline V gene data show CDR1 as MNHEY and CDR2 as SVGAGI. The CDR3 is made up of 13 amino acids.

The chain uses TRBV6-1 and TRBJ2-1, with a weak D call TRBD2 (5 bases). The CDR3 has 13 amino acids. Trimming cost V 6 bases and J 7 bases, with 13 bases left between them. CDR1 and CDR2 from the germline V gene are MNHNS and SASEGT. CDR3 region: CASRVGGLNEQFF. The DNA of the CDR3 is TGTGCCAGCAGGGTGGGCGGGTTAAATGAGCAGTTCTTC.

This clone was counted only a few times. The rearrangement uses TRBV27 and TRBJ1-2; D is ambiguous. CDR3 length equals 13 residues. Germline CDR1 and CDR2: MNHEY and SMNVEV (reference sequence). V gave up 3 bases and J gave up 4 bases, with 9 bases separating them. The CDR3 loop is CASSFLGSYGYTF. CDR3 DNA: TGTGCCAGCAGTTTCTTAGGGTCCTATGGCTACACCTTC.

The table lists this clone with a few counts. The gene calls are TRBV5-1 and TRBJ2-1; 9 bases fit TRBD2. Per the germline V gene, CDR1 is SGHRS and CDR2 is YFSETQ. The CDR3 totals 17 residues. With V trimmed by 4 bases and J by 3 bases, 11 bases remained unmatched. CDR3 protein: CASSDGNGLAHYNEQFF. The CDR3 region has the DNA TGCGCCAGCAGCGACGGCAACGGACTAGCGCACTACAATGAGCAGTTCTTC.

CDR3 region: CASSQLALADTQYF. CDR3 in DNA: TGCGCCAGCAGCCAACTAGCGTTAGCAGATACGCAGTATTTT. The chain carries TRBV4-1 and TRBJ2-3, with D possibly TRBD2 on 6 matching bases. The CDR3 totals 14 residues. From germline, CDR1 is MGHRA and CDR2 YSYEKL. V lost 2 bases and J lost 4, with 10 bases in between.

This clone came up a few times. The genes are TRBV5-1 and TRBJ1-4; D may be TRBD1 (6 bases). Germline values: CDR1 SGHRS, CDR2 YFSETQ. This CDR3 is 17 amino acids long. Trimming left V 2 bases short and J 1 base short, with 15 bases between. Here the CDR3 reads CASSFGAQGGTNEKLFF. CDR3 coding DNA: TGCGCCAGCAGCTTTGGGGCACAGGGAGGAACTAATGAAAAACTGTTTTTT.

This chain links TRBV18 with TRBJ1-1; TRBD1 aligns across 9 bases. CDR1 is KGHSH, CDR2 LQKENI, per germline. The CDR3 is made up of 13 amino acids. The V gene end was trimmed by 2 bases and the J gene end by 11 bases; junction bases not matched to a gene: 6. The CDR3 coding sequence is TGTGCCAGCTCACCATCCCCACAGGGGGCTGCTTTCTTT. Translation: CASSPSPQGAAFF.

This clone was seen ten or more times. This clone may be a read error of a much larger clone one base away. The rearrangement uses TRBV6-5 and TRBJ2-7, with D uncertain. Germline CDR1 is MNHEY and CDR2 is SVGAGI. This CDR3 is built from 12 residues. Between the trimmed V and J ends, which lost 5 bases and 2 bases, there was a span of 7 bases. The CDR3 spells CASSDLPYEQYF. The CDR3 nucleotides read TGTGCCAGCAGTGATTTGCCCTACGAGCAGTACTTC.

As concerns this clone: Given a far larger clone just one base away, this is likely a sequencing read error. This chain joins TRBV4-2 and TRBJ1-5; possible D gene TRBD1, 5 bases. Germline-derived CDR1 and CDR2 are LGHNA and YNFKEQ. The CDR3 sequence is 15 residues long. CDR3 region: CASSQEFWGNQPRHF. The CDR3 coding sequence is TGTGCCAGCAGCCAAGAGTTTTGGGGCAATCAGCCCCGGCATTTT.

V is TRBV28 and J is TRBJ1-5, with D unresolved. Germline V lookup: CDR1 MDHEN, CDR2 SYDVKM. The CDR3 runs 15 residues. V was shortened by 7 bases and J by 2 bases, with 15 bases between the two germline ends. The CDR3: CASIPGQEGNQPQHF. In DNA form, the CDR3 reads TGTGCCAGCATTCCTGGGCAGGAGGGCAATCAGCCCCAGCATTTT. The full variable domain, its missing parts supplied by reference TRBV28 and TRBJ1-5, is DVKVTQSSRYLVKRTGEKVFLECVQDMDHENMFWYRQDPGLGLRLIYFSYDVKMKEKGDIPEGYSVSREKKERFSLILESASTNQTSMYLCASIPGQEGNQPQHFGDGTRLSIL.

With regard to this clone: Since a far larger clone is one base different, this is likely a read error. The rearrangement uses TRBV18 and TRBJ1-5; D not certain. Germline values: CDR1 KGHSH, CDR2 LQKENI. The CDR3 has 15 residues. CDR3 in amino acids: CASSSTYSSNQHQHF. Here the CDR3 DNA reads TGTGCCAGCTCCTCCACCTACAGTAGCAATCAGCACCAGCATTTT.

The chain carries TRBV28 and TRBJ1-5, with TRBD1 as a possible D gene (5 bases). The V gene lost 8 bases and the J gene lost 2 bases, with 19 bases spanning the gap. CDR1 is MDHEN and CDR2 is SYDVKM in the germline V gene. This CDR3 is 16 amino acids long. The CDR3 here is CASQLWGRAGNQPQHF. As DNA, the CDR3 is TGTGCCAGCCAACTGTGGGGCAGGGCGGGCAATCAGCCCCAGCATTTT.

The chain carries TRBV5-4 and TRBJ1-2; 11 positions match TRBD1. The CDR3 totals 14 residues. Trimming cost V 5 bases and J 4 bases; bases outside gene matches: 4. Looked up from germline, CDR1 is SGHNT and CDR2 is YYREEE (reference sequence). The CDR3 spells CASRRTGGSYGYTF. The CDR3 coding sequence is TGTGCCAGCAGGAGGACAGGGGGCAGCTATGGCTACACCTTC.